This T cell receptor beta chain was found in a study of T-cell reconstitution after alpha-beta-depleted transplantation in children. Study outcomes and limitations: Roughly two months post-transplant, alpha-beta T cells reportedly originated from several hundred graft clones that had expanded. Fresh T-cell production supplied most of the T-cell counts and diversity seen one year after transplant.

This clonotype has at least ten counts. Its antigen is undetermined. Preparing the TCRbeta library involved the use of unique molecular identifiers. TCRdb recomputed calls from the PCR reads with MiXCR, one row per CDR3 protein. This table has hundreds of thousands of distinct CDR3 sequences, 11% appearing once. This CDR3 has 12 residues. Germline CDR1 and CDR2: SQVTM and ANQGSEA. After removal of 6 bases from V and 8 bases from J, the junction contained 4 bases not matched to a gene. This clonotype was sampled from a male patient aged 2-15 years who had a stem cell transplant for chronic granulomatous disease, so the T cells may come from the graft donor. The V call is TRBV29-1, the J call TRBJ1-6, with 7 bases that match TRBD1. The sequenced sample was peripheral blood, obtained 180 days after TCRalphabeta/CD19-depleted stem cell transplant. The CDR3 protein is CSVKGADSPLHF. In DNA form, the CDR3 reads TGCAGCGTGAAGGGGGCTGATTCACCCCTCCACTTT.